This T cell receptor beta chain was obtained from a study of blood T cell repertoires in COVID-19. A COVID-19 case was met by exposed participants within 2 weeks before study entry. The V segment lost 3 bases and the J segment 5 bases; nucleotides outside the gene matches: 8. The CDR3 covers 15 residues. CDR1 and CDR2 from the germline V gene are SGHRS and YFSETQ. Only in-frame clones appear in the TCRdb table, and some are missing; sequencing was by immunoSEQ multiplex PCR. The repertoire consists of about 270,000 clones, with under 95% occurring once and the leading ten covering approximately 3%. The chain is built from TRBV5-1 and TRBJ1-2; 9 bases are a match to TRBD1. The sequenced sample consisted of PBMCs or T cells enriched from blood (not recorded which). This receptor was obtained from a man between 35 and 55 years old who had been exposed to COVID-19. This chain's CDR3 is CASSSTGGAGYGYTF. The CDR3 DNA follows: TGCGCCAGCAGCTCCACAGGGGGCGCAGGTTATGGCTACACCTTC.